This T cell receptor (beta chain) appears in the sequencing data of a study of control samples from healthy donors and cancer patients (TCRdb year 2020). Receptors were amplified or captured by the immunoSEQ multiplex PCR assay. This immuneACCESS table, as held by TCRdb, lists in-frame sequences with V and J called but not all clones. Of the missing ones, under half trace to an unresolved V gene in checked studies; the others have no known cause. Here the sample has tens of thousands of clones; around 78% occur a single time. The ten top clones hold about 50% of the sample. Cut back by 3 bases and 0 bases, the V and J ends lie 10 bases apart. CDR1 WSHSY and CDR2 SAAADI are derived from the germline V gene. The cysteine opens and the phenylalanine closes a CDR3 of 15 amino acids. The kept DNA is CDR3 alone, 45 bases in frame from the first base. Comment on this clone: The clone's antigen remains unknown. Per-base quality was not reported, and no clone a single base away is much larger than it.

The TCR comes from a man in his fifties or sixties in good health. The sample was blood. The rearranged chain carries TRBV10-2 and TRBJ2-3; the D region possibly corresponds to TRBD2 (6 bases align). CDR3 sequence: CASSDEGTSTDTQYF. The base sequence is TGCGCCAGCAGTGACGAGGGGACTAGCACAGATACGCAGTATTTT.